Shown below are 15 T cell receptor beta chains from a single sample sequenced in a study of T cells in Graves' hyperthyroidism and ophthalmopathy. The source material, RNA transcripts, was used to amplify TCR beta CDR3 regions. HTBI primers were used for first-round RT-PCR of the TCR CDR3. TCRdb independently ran MiXCR on the multiplex PCR reads; one entry per CDR3 protein. Among more than 650,000 distinct CDR3 sequences listed, roughly 15% were seen once. Sequencing input: blood. The origin of the receptors is a woman younger than 30 with Graves' hyperthyroidism.

This clonotype was observed a few times. The gene calls are TRBV9 and TRBJ2-6; D unclear. Germline CDR1 SGDLS, CDR2 YYNGEE. CDR3 length equals 15 residues. The V end lost 4 bases, the J end lost 0 bases, and 8 bases lay between the germline ends. CDR3 DNA sequence: TGTGCCAGCAGCCACACCAGCTCTGGGGCCAACGTCCTGACTTTC. It specifies CASSHTSSGANVLTF.

The chain uses TRBV4-1 and TRBJ2-5; 11 bases map to TRBD2. Germline CDR1 reads MGHRA; CDR2 reads YSYEKL. The CDR3 totals 17 residues. V was clipped by 1 base and J by 6 bases; unmatched bases: 10. The CDR3 DNA reads as TGCGCCAGCAGCCAAGGTCTAGCGGGAGGACGAGAGAAGACCCAGTACTTC. It yields the protein CASSQGLAGGREKTQYF.

There are many counts of this clonotype. The chain has TRBV6-2 or TRBV6-3 and TRBJ1-1; 7 bases agree with TRBD1. The CDR3 is made up of 15 amino acids. Germline-derived CDR1 and CDR2 are MNHEY and SVGEGT. The junction had 7 bases not matched to a gene; V was cut back by 2 bases and J by 4 bases. CDR3 sequence reads: CASSYPTGTGTEAFF. DNA of the CDR3: TGTGCCAGCAGTTACCCGACAGGGACGGGCACTGAAGCTTTCTTT.

With respect to this clonotype: One junction end disagrees with the germline gene, perhaps due to a read error. The V call is TRBV20-1, the J call TRBJ2-7; TRBD2 agrees at 10 bases. Germline CDR1 DFQATT, CDR2 SNEGSKA (reference sequence). The CDR3 totals 13 residues. In DNA, the CDR3 is TGCAGTTTCAGCCCACTAGCGGGGAGTAAGCATGTATTC. It yields the protein CSFSPLAGSKHVF.

V usage is TRBV7-3 and J usage is TRBJ2-1; the match to TRBD2 covers 7 bases. CDR1 SGHTA and CDR2 FQGTGA come from the germline V gene. After removal of 2 bases from V and 6 bases from J, the junction contained 7 bases not matched to a gene. The CDR3 is 15 residues long. The DNA of the CDR3 is TGTGCCAGCAGCTTAGAATCGGCTAGCGGCAATGAGCAGTTCTTC. Translating it yields CASSLESASGNEQFF. Variable domain in full (rest from reference TRBV7-3 and TRBJ2-1): GAGVSQTPSNKVTEKGKYVELRCDPISGHTALYWYRQSLGQGPEFLIYFQGTGAADDSGLPNDRFFAVRPEGSVSTLKIQRTERGDSAVYLCASSLESASGNEQFFGPGTRLTVL.

Remarks on this clonotype: With a much larger clone just one base away, this may be a read error. This rearrangement joins TRBV4-1 to TRBJ2-5, with TRBD1 matching 7 bases. The J call may be mistaken, given a closer DNA end match to TRBJ2-1. Per germline, CDR1 MGHRA and CDR2 YSYEKL. There are 20 residues in the CDR3. CDR3 loop: CASSHPRSGDSIGPQETQFF. The CDR3 nucleotides are TGCGCCAGCAGCCACCCGAGGTCCGGGGACAGTATTGGTCCCCAAGAGACCCAGTTCTTC.

This clonotype was recorded at least ten times. This rearrangement joins TRBV18 to TRBJ2-1; weak D call: TRBD2 (5 bases). There are 11 residues in the CDR3. V was pared by 4 bases and J by 8 bases, with 6 bases between. Looked up from germline, CDR1 is KGHSH and CDR2 is LQKENI. The CDR3 loop reads CASSRTDEQFF. CDR3 DNA: TGTGCCAGCTCACGGACTGATGAGCAGTTCTTC.

In this sample, this clonotype turned up many times. The J gene is TRBJ1-1, the V gene TRBV5-1; D is undetermined. Trimming left V 1 base short and J 7 bases short, with 11 bases between. Germline V lookup: CDR1 SGHRS, CDR2 YFSETQ. This CDR3 has 13 amino acids. The CDR3 nucleotides are TGCGCCAGCAGCTTGCTCGCAGGCGGTGAAGCTTTCTTT. It is translated as CASSLLAGGEAFF.

V and J are TRBV29-1 and TRBJ2-4, with TRBD1 identical over 12 bases. Unmatched junction bases numbered 7, after V lost 6 bases and J lost 4 bases. Germline CDR1 SQVTM, CDR2 ANQGSEA. This CDR3 is 15 amino acids long. CDR3: CSVSGTGGSKNIQYF. CDR3 bases: TGCAGCGTATCCGGGACAGGGGGCTCTAAAAACATTCAGTACTTC.

This clonotype showed up just a few times. The chain couples TRBV4-2 to TRBJ2-1, with D unclear. Germline V gene data show CDR1 as LGHNA and CDR2 as YNFKEQ. V dropped 4 bases and J dropped 5 bases, with 21 bases sitting between them. The CDR3 runs 17 residues. CDR3 bases: TGTGCCAGCAGCCCTCTCTTACTCAACTCTAGGGACAATGAGCAGTTCTTC. Translation gives CASSPLLLNSRDNEQFF.

The sample holds many counts of this clonotype. V usage is TRBV12-3 or TRBV12-4 and J usage is TRBJ1-1, with TRBD1 matching 11 bases. J was trimmed by 0 bases and V by 4 bases; bases with no gene match: 4. The CDR3 length is 16 residues. CDR3 in amino acids: CASSWTGGRLNTEAFF. CDR3 DNA: TGTGCCAGCAGTTGGACAGGGGGCCGATTGAACACTGAAGCTTTCTTT.

There are many counts of this clonotype. A read error may produce the germline difference seen at one junction end. V gene TRBV28 combines with J gene TRBJ1-5, with TRBD1 as a possible D gene (6 bases). CDR1 and CDR2 (germline): MDHEN, SYDVKM. The CDR3 is 16 amino acids. CDR3 residues: CASAMPQDSSNRPQHF. CDR3 DNA sequence: TGTGCCAGCGCGATGCCCCAGGACAGTAGCAATCGGCCCCAGCATTTT.

In the case of this clonotype: It is likely a read error, because the conserved phenylalanine at the end of the CDR3 is missing. Here the CDR3 reads CASSLGGRNTEAFL. The CDR3 DNA reads TGCGCCAGCAGCTTGGGAGGGAGGAACACTGAAGCTTTCCTT. The chain joins TRBV5-1 to TRBJ1-1; D is ambiguous. The germline CDR1 and CDR2 sequences are SGHRS and YFSETQ. The germline V and J ends were trimmed by 0 bases and 1 base, with 7 bases remaining between them. The CDR3 runs to 14 residues.

The chain combines TRBV2 with TRBJ2-7, with D perhaps TRBD2 (6 bases). The germline gives CDR1 SNHLY, CDR2 FYNNEI. The CDR3 covers 14 residues. Trimming took off 4 bases at V and 1 base at J, with 11 bases between the two ends. Written as DNA, the CDR3 is TGTGCCAGCAGTGGGTCGGGAGCGTCCTACGAGCAGTACTTC. Protein: CASSGSGASYEQYF. The full variable domain, in which reference TRBV2 and TRBJ2-7 provide the parts outside the CDR3, is EPEVTQTPSHQVTQMGQEVILRCVPISNHLYFYWYRQILGQKVEFLVSFYNNEISEKSEIFDDQFSVERPDGSNFTLKIRSTKLEDSAMYFCASSGSGASYEQYFGPGTRLTVT.

The table lists this clonotype with a few counts. The chain is built from TRBV6-2 or TRBV6-3 and TRBJ2-3, with a possible D match to TRBD2 (6 bases). V gave up 2 bases and J gave up 3 bases, with 15 bases separating them. Germline V CDR1 and CDR2: MNHEY, SVGEGT. The CDR3 covers 16 residues. CDR3 protein: CASSYPGAGSTDTQYF. The DNA for the CDR3 is TGTGCCAGCAGTTACCCTGGGGCGGGAAGTACAGATACGCAGTATTTT.